Shown below are 16 T cell receptor beta chains from a single sample sequenced in a study of graft-versus-host responses after intestinal transplantation. Antigens of these TCRs are unknown. The repertoire was sequenced with immunoSEQ multiplex PCR; TCRdb's copy has only in-frame clones and lacks some. Of about 85,000 clones in the sample, about 91% were seen once. The specimen was unstimulated CD8+ T cells sorted from spleen or lymph node cells, collected before transplant. The receptor set was obtained from a human donor who was the organ donor for an intestinal transplant.

The rearrangement uses TRBV5-1 and TRBJ2-3; D gene ambiguous. The V and J ends lost 4 bases and 2 bases respectively, with 26 bases between them. From germline, CDR1 is SGHRS and CDR2 YFSETQ. The CDR3 has 19 amino acids. CDR3 sequence (DNA): TGCGCCAGCAGCCTGGGTTATGGGTCCACACTCATATACACAGATACGCAGTATTTT. This codes for CASSLGYGSTLIYTDTQYF.

The chain carries TRBV5-1 and TRBJ2-1; D call uncertain. Germline-derived CDR1 and CDR2 are SGHRS and YFSETQ. The length of the CDR3 is 14 residues. The ends were cut back, 4 bases at V and 5 bases at J, with 13 bases in the middle. The CDR3 protein is CASSLPWADNEQFF. CDR3 coding DNA: TGCGCCAGCAGCCTCCCCTGGGCGGACAATGAGCAGTTCTTC.

The chain couples TRBV10-3 to TRBJ2-5, with 8 bases fitting TRBD1. The J segment lost 3 bases and the V segment lost 4 bases, leaving 4 bases of the junction unmatched. Per germline, CDR1 ENHRY and CDR2 SYGVKD. The CDR3 runs to 14 residues. CDR3 loop: CAISAEDREETQYF. DNA for the CDR3: TGTGCCATCAGTGCCGAGGACAGGGAAGAGACCCAGTACTTC.

The genes are TRBV7-9 and TRBJ1-2; 9 nucleotides align to TRBD1. The CDR3 is made up of 16 amino acids. Per germline, CDR1 SEHNR and CDR2 FQNEAQ (reference sequence). V gave up 6 bases and J gave up 4 bases; unmatched junction bases: 12. DNA for the CDR3: TGTGCCAGCAGTATTATCACAGGGGGCGCGGGCTATGGCTACACCTTC. The encoded protein is CASSIITGGAGYGYTF.

V usage is TRBV11-2 and J usage is TRBJ1-1, with 8 positions matching TRBD1. The CDR3 has 14 residues. Germline trimming cut 1 base from V and 7 bases from J; bases unmatched to any gene: 5. Germline V gives CDR1 SGHAT, CDR2 FQNNGV. This CDR3 reads CASSLVTGALEAFF. CDR3 nucleotides: TGTGCCAGCAGCTTAGTGACAGGGGCGCTTGAAGCTTTCTTT.

The chain recombines TRBV7-2 with TRBJ2-2; no clear D gene. CDR1 SGHTA and CDR2 FQGNSA come from the germline V gene. There are 14 residues in the CDR3. The V gene lost 5 bases and the J gene lost 3 bases, with 10 bases spanning the gap. The CDR3, as DNA: TGTGCCAGCAGCCCCGGGCCCTACACCGGGGAGCTGTTTTTT. Amino acids: CASSPGPYTGELFF. Filled out from reference TRBV7-2 and TRBJ2-2, the complete variable domain reads GAGVSQSPSNKVTEKGKDVELRCDPISGHTALYWYRQSLGQGLEFLIYFQGNSAPDKSGLPSDRFSAERTGGSVSTLTIQRTQQEDSAVYLCASSPGPYTGELFFGEGSRLTVL.

The V call is TRBV30, the J call TRBJ1-2; D is ambiguous. The CDR3 extends over 12 amino acids. V was cut by 5 bases and J by 7 bases, with 14 bases left in between. The V gene's germline CDR1 is GTSNPN and CDR2 SVGIG (reference sequence). The CDR3 bases are TGTGCCTGGTACGGGGAGGCGGCTGGCTACACCTTC. Translation: CAWYGEAAGYTF. The full variable domain, completed using reference TRBV30 and TRBJ1-2, is SQTIHQWPATLVQPVGSPLSLECTVEGTSNPNLYWYRQAAGRGLQLLFYSVGIGQISSEVPQNLSASRPQDRQFILSSKKLLLSDSGFYLCAWYGEAAGYTFGSGTRLTVV.

The chain's CDR3 is CASSYGGNTEAFF. The CDR3 DNA reads as TGTGCCAGCAGTTACGGGGGGAACACTGAAGCTTTCTTT. V usage is TRBV6-6 and J usage is TRBJ1-1; tentative D call: TRBD1 (5 bases). The CDR3 sequence is 13 residues long. Trimming stripped 2 bases from V and 1 base from J, with 5 bases between. The V gene's germline CDR1 is MNHNY and CDR2 SVGAGI (reference sequence).

The V and J genes are TRBV5-4 and TRBJ1-1; weak D call: TRBD1 (5 bases). Deletions cut 0 bases from V and 0 bases from J, with 9 bases between. CDR1 is SGHNT and CDR2 is YYREEE in the germline V gene (reference sequence). This CDR3 is 15 amino acids long. This CDR3 is CASSLGQGLNTEAFF. In DNA, the CDR3 is TGTGCCAGCAGCTTGGGCCAGGGATTGAACACTGAAGCTTTCTTT.

The rearrangement uses TRBV7-6 and TRBJ2-7, with TRBD1 matching over 9 bases. Per germline, CDR1 SGHVS and CDR2 FNYEAQ. The CDR3 is 17 residues long. After removal of 4 bases from V and 3 bases from J, the junction contained 13 bases not matched to a gene. CDR3 sequence reads: CASSSTSGTGSFYEQYF. DNA for the CDR3: TGTGCCAGCAGCTCCACCTCCGGGACAGGGTCCTTCTACGAGCAGTACTTC.

V gene TRBV5-1 combines with J gene TRBJ1-1; D remains unclear. The CDR3 is 13 amino acids. Trimming left V 4 bases short and J 2 bases short, with 9 bases between. CDR1 and CDR2 (germline): SGHRS, YFSETQ. CDR3 bases: TGCGCCAGCAGCCCGAGCCCTAACACTGAAGCTTTCTTT. It is translated as CASSPSPNTEAFF. Together with reference TRBV5-1 and TRBJ1-1, the CDR3 gives the full variable domain: KAGVTQTPRYLIKTRGQQVTLSCSPISGHRSVSWYQQTPGQGLQFLFEYFSETQRNKGNFPGRFSGRQFSNSRSEMNVSTLELGDSALYLCASSPSPNTEAFFGQGTRLTVV.

This chain connects TRBV19 to TRBJ2-1; 10 bases fit TRBD2. This CDR3 region has 17 residues. V was pared by 3 bases and J by 5 bases, with 10 bases of the junction left unmatched. From germline, CDR1 is LNHDA and CDR2 SQIVND (reference sequence). The CDR3 sequence: CASSMLAGEASDNEQFF. The CDR3 bases are TGTGCCAGTAGTATGCTAGCGGGAGAGGCCTCAGACAATGAGCAGTTCTTC. Looking up the rest from reference TRBV19 and TRBJ2-1 gives the full variable domain: DGGITQSPKYLFRKEGQNVTLSCEQNLNHDAMYWYRQDPGQGLRLIYYSQIVNDFQKGDIAEGYSVSREKKESFPLTVTSAQKNPTAFYLCASSMLAGEASDNEQFFGPGTRLTVL.

V usage is TRBV5-1 and J usage is TRBJ1-1; possibly TRBD1 for D (6 bases). CDR1 and CDR2 from the germline V gene are SGHRS and YFSETQ. V was pared by 0 bases and J by 4 bases, with 13 bases between. The CDR3 is 15 residues long. The CDR3 spells CASSLGGGATTEAFF. In DNA, the CDR3 is TGCGCCAGCAGCTTGGGCGGGGGCGCGACCACTGAAGCTTTCTTT.

This clone turned up a few times. The J gene is TRBJ1-5, the V gene TRBV6-6, with D possibly TRBD1 on 5 matching bases. The CDR3 length is 11 residues. Germline V gives CDR1 MNHNY, CDR2 SVGAGI (reference sequence). V lost 11 bases and J lost 4, with 9 bases in between. The CDR3 DNA is TGTGCCGGAGGGGCGAATCAGCCCCAGCATTTT. Translated, it gives CAGGANQPQHF.

CDR3 nucleotides: TGTGCCAGCGGATTAGGCGGGTCGGGCTACGAGCAGTACTTC. This encodes CASGLGGSGYEQYF. V is TRBV6-5 and J is TRBJ2-7, with D tentatively TRBD2 (5 bases). Germline V CDR1 and CDR2: MNHEY, SVGAGI. Trimming took off 8 bases at V and 3 bases at J, with 17 bases between the two ends. CDR3 length: 14 amino acids.

The J gene is TRBJ2-1, the V gene TRBV19; 7 bases line up with TRBD2. CDR3 size: 16 residues. In germline, CDR1 is LNHDA, CDR2 SQIVND (reference sequence). Trimming cost V 0 bases and J 6 bases; bases outside gene matches: 8. CDR3 amino acids: CASSIDASGAFNEQFF. The CDR3 region has the DNA TGTGCCAGTAGTATAGATGCTAGCGGAGCCTTCAATGAGCAGTTCTTC.